This T cell receptor (beta chain) was sequenced during a study of blood T cells in healthy people across ages. Turning to the study itself: Per two T cells, template switching captured roughly one barcoded beta molecule.

This clonotype was detected only a few times. Its target is unknown. Overall study results and limits: Naive T cell percentage and TCR beta diversity correlated strongly.

Using a J-beta primer mix together with a sample-barcoded 5' primer, a second PCR was run for roughly 6 to 12 cycles. At least 2.5 million CDR3-containing paired-end reads were obtained per sample. TCRdb fed the 5' RACE reads into MiXCR, producing one record per CDR3 protein. The profile shows some 1,500,000 distinct CDR3 sequences, approximately 39% of them singletons. Every sample gave at least 5.5 micrograms of total RNA when it was extracted. V was pared by 4 bases and J by 2 bases, with 15 bases between. This CDR3 has 15 residues. Per the germline V gene, CDR1 is SGHTA and CDR2 is FQGTGA. The chain joins TRBV7-3 to TRBJ2-7, with D tentatively TRBD1 (5 bases). Sequenced input: blood. The receptor was derived from a woman younger than 30 in good health. For the CDR3, the DNA is TGTGCCAGCAGCTCAAGGGGCGGTCTCGCCTACGAGCAGTACTTC. The encoded protein is CASSSRGGLAYEQYF.